These T cell receptor beta chains were read from a single sample in a study of blood T cells in healthy people across ages. One entry per CDR3 protein results from TCRdb running MiXCR on the 5' RACE reads. This sample has some 1.4 million distinct CDR3 sequences, with 40% to 50% found just once. The specimen was blood. The receptors originated from a woman aged 18-35 years in good health. The CDR3 runs from the conserved cysteine through the conserved F or W. Each record gives: J gene, D gene, V gene, clone size, CDR3 DNA, CDR3 protein. A D gene is named only where the DNA matches it firmly. Expanded clones are given a class, and other clones once, few, many or no size at all.

j_call: TRBJ1-2; d_call: TRBD1; v_call: TRBV6-6; clone_size: few; cdr3_nt: TGTGCCAGCAGCTTCGACAGGGGAGATGGCTACACCTTC; cdr3_aa: CASSFDRGDGYTF
j_call: TRBJ2-5; d_call: NA; v_call: TRBV12-3/TRBV12-4; clone_size: NA; cdr3_nt: TGTGCCAGCAGTGTTGAGAACCCAGCTAAGACCCAGTACTTC; cdr3_aa: CASSVENPAKTQYF
j_call: TRBJ2-1; d_call: NA; v_call: TRBV7-2; clone_size: few; cdr3_nt: TGTGCCAGCAGCTTCCTGGGACTCGCTAATGAGCAGTTCTTC; cdr3_aa: CASSFLGLANEQFF
j_call: TRBJ1-5; d_call: NA; v_call: TRBV30; clone_size: NA; cdr3_nt: TGTGCCTGGAGTGGGACAAACGATCAGCCCCAGCATTTT; cdr3_aa: CAWSGTNDQPQHF
j_call: TRBJ2-7; d_call: NA; v_call: TRBV21-1; clone_size: few; cdr3_nt: TGTGCCAGCACCTATGAGGGACTAGCGGGATACGAGCAGTACTTC; cdr3_aa: CASTYEGLAGYEQYF
j_call: TRBJ2-5; d_call: TRBD2; v_call: TRBV7-9; clone_size: NA; cdr3_nt: TGTGCCAGCAGCTTATGGCGGGGAGGGCTATCGTATAATGAGCAGTACTTC; cdr3_aa: CASSLWRGGLSYNEQYF
j_call: TRBJ2-7; d_call: NA; v_call: TRBV5-1; clone_size: NA; cdr3_nt: TGCGCCAGCAGCACCAGGGGCCCTACGCAATCCGAGCAGTACTTC; cdr3_aa: CASSTRGPTQSEQYF
j_call: TRBJ2-5; d_call: NA; v_call: TRBV9; clone_size: NA; cdr3_nt: TGTGCCAGCAGCGTCGGACGAGATCTGTACCAAGAGACCCAGTACTTC; cdr3_aa: CASSVGRDLYQETQYF
j_call: TRBJ2-7; d_call: NA; v_call: TRBV20-1; clone_size: NA; cdr3_nt: TGCAGTGCTAGAGTAATCGGGGGACGAACCTACGAGCAGTACTTC; cdr3_aa: CSARVIGGRTYEQYF
j_call: TRBJ1-2; d_call: TRBD1; v_call: TRBV3-1; clone_size: NA; cdr3_nt: TGTGCCAGCAGCCAAGATCCCACTCGGACAGGGAACTATGGCTACACCTTC; cdr3_aa: CASSQDPTRTGNYGYTF
j_call: TRBJ1-1; d_call: NA; v_call: TRBV5-1; clone_size: NA; cdr3_nt: TGCGCCAGCAAAACGGGAGAAGCGAACACTGAAGCTTTCTTT; cdr3_aa: CASKTGEANTEAFF
j_call: TRBJ2-5; d_call: NA; v_call: TRBV4-2; clone_size: NA; cdr3_nt: TGTGCCAGCAGAGAGACAGTCCAAGAGACCCAGTACTTC; cdr3_aa: CASRETVQETQYF
j_call: TRBJ2-7; d_call: TRBD2; v_call: TRBV4-1; clone_size: many; cdr3_nt: TGCGCCAGCAGCCCACGACTAGCGGAATCCTACGAGCAGTACTTC; cdr3_aa: CASSPRLAESYEQYF
j_call: TRBJ1-2; d_call: TRBD1; v_call: TRBV27; clone_size: NA; cdr3_nt: TGTGCCAGCGGTTTTACAGGGGTTAGCCACTATGGCTACACCTTC; cdr3_aa: CASGFTGVSHYGYTF
j_call: TRBJ2-1; d_call: TRBD2; v_call: TRBV29-1; clone_size: many; cdr3_nt: TGCAGCGGGGACGACTTTCGGCTAGCGGAAGGAGGGTCCTACAATGAGCAGTTCTTC; cdr3_aa: CSGDDFRLAEGGSYNEQFF
j_call: TRBJ1-5; d_call: NA; v_call: TRBV20-1; clone_size: NA; cdr3_nt: TGCAGTGCTAGAGATCCGATGGGTCAGCCCCAGCATTTT; cdr3_aa: CSARDPMGQPQHF
j_call: TRBJ1-2; d_call: NA; v_call: TRBV28; clone_size: many; cdr3_nt: TGTGCCAGCACCCGGGGATATGGCTACACCTTC; cdr3_aa: CASTRGYGYTF
j_call: TRBJ2-3; d_call: NA; v_call: TRBV2; clone_size: few; cdr3_nt: TGTGCCAGCAGAAGGGGGGGCAACGCAGATACGCAGTATTTT; cdr3_aa: CASRRGGNADTQYF
j_call: TRBJ2-1; d_call: NA; v_call: TRBV25-1; clone_size: NA; cdr3_nt: TGTGCCAGCAGTGAATCGTTGGGACTGACTTACAATGAGCAGTTCTTC; cdr3_aa: CASSESLGLTYNEQFF
j_call: TRBJ2-3; d_call: TRBD2; v_call: TRBV4-1; clone_size: NA; cdr3_nt: TGCGCCAGCAGCCGACTAGCGGGAGCAAGGGATACGCAGTATTTT; cdr3_aa: CASSRLAGARDTQYF
j_call: TRBJ2-7; d_call: TRBD2; v_call: TRBV3-1; clone_size: NA; cdr3_nt: TGTGCCAGCAGCGCCTGGTCGTCGGGACTAGCGGGAGAGTATGAGCAGTACTTC; cdr3_aa: CASSAWSSGLAGEYEQYF
j_call: TRBJ1-4; d_call: NA; v_call: TRBV28; clone_size: few; cdr3_nt: TGTGCCAGCAGTGTCGGGACGGGCGCAACTAATGAAAAACTGTTTTTT; cdr3_aa: CASSVGTGATNEKLFF
j_call: TRBJ2-1; d_call: TRBD2; v_call: TRBV5-6; clone_size: NA; cdr3_nt: TGTGCCAGCAGCTCCCCACGGGGGGGCACGTACAATGAGCAGTTCTTC; cdr3_aa: CASSSPRGGTYNEQFF
j_call: TRBJ2-7; d_call: NA; v_call: TRBV5-5; clone_size: NA; cdr3_nt: TGTGCCAGCAGCTTGCGAGTTGGGGACTACGAGCAGTACTTC; cdr3_aa: CASSLRVGDYEQYF
j_call: TRBJ2-1; d_call: NA; v_call: TRBV15; clone_size: NA; cdr3_nt: TGTGCCACCAGCAGAGGTCTGGGAGCCGGGGATGAGCAGTTCTTC; cdr3_aa: CATSRGLGAGDEQFF
j_call: TRBJ2-1; d_call: TRBD2; v_call: TRBV7-2; clone_size: NA; cdr3_nt: TGTGCCAGCAGTAGGACTAGCGGCCCGGGACTCTACAATGAGCAGTTCTTC; cdr3_aa: CASSRTSGPGLYNEQFF
j_call: TRBJ1-5; d_call: TRBD1; v_call: TRBV3-1; clone_size: NA; cdr3_nt: TGTGCCAGCAGCCAATCTCACAGGGGCTCCAATCAGCCCCAGCATTTT; cdr3_aa: CASSQSHRGSNQPQHF
j_call: TRBJ1-1; d_call: TRBD1; v_call: TRBV11-2; clone_size: few; cdr3_nt: TGTGCCAGCAGCTTAATCACAGGGGTAAACGTCCGCCAGACTGAAGCTTTCTTT; cdr3_aa: CASSLITGVNVRQTEAFF
j_call: TRBJ2-5; d_call: NA; v_call: TRBV24-1; clone_size: few; cdr3_nt: TGTGCCACCATCGCAGCGGGCCCCCAAGAGACCCAGTACTTC; cdr3_aa: CATIAAGPQETQYF
j_call: TRBJ1-4; d_call: NA; v_call: TRBV4-1; clone_size: few; cdr3_nt: TGCGCCAGCAGCCAAGTGATAGGGGATGAAAAACTGTTTTTT; cdr3_aa: CASSQVIGDEKLFF
j_call: TRBJ2-5; d_call: TRBD2; v_call: TRBV5-1; clone_size: few; cdr3_nt: TGCGCCACCCGGACTAGCGGGAGATTTCAAGAGACCCAGTACTTC; cdr3_aa: CATRTSGRFQETQYF
j_call: TRBJ1-1; d_call: NA; v_call: TRBV19; clone_size: NA; cdr3_nt: TGTGCCAGTAGCAGCTCTGGGAACCCTGAAGCTTTCTTT; cdr3_aa: CASSSSGNPEAFF
j_call: TRBJ2-1; d_call: NA; v_call: TRBV30; clone_size: few; cdr3_nt: TGTGCCTGGAGTGCCCGATCTCGGGGCCAGCAGTTCTTC; cdr3_aa: CAWSARSRGQQFF
j_call: TRBJ2-6; d_call: TRBD1; v_call: TRBV6-2/TRBV6-3; clone_size: few; cdr3_nt: TGTGCCAGCGGGACAGGGCTCTCTGGGGCCAACGTCCTGACTTTC; cdr3_aa: CASGTGLSGANVLTF
j_call: TRBJ2-1; d_call: NA; v_call: TRBV28; clone_size: NA; cdr3_nt: TGTGCCAGCGGGGCCGACGCCCCTGAGCAGTTCTTC; cdr3_aa: CASGADAPEQFF
j_call: TRBJ1-2; d_call: NA; v_call: TRBV27; clone_size: NA; cdr3_nt: TGTGCCAGCAGTCTCATATCAGGCAACTCGGCCTATGGCTACACCTTC; cdr3_aa: CASSLISGNSAYGYTF
j_call: TRBJ1-1; d_call: NA; v_call: TRBV27; clone_size: few; cdr3_nt: TGTGCCAGCGGGTCCGTTGGGGTAGCTTTCTTT; cdr3_aa: CASGSVGVAFF
j_call: TRBJ2-3; d_call: TRBD1; v_call: TRBV6-5; clone_size: few; cdr3_nt: TGTGCCAGCAGATGGACAGGGGGCACAGATACGCAGTATTTT; cdr3_aa: CASRWTGGTDTQYF
j_call: TRBJ1-1; d_call: NA; v_call: TRBV7-9; clone_size: NA; cdr3_nt: TGTGCCAGCAGCTTAGACAGGGCCCTGAACACTGAAGCTTTCTTT; cdr3_aa: CASSLDRALNTEAFF
j_call: TRBJ2-5; d_call: NA; v_call: TRBV20-1; clone_size: few; cdr3_nt: TGCAGTGCTAGTTCGGGTTCCTCCTACAATGAGCAGTACTTC; cdr3_aa: CSASSGSSYNEQYF
j_call: TRBJ2-3; d_call: NA; v_call: TRBV6-2/TRBV6-3; clone_size: NA; cdr3_nt: TGTGCCAGCAGCCGGGACCTAGGGGCAGATACGCAGTATTTT; cdr3_aa: CASSRDLGADTQYF
j_call: TRBJ1-2; d_call: NA; v_call: TRBV18; clone_size: NA; cdr3_nt: TGTGCCAGCTCACCACAGGACGGCTTCTATGGCTACACCTTC; cdr3_aa: CASSPQDGFYGYTF
j_call: TRBJ2-3; d_call: NA; v_call: TRBV2; clone_size: NA; cdr3_nt: TGTGCCAGCCCTCGTCCAGACACAGATACGCAGTATTTT; cdr3_aa: CASPRPDTDTQYF
j_call: TRBJ1-1; d_call: NA; v_call: TRBV5-1; clone_size: many; cdr3_nt: TGCGCCAGCAGCTTCGCGGAGAACACTGAAGCTTTCTTT; cdr3_aa: CASSFAENTEAFF
j_call: TRBJ1-1; d_call: NA; v_call: TRBV7-3; clone_size: NA; cdr3_nt: TGTGCCAGCAGCTCTCGGGGGAAGGATACTGAAGCTTTCTTT; cdr3_aa: CASSSRGKDTEAFF
j_call: TRBJ2-7; d_call: NA; v_call: TRBV28; clone_size: NA; cdr3_nt: TGTGCCAGCAGTTTCGCGGGGGCCACCTACGAGCAGGACTTC; cdr3_aa: CASSFAGATYEQDF
j_call: TRBJ2-7; d_call: NA; v_call: TRBV7-9; clone_size: NA; cdr3_nt: TGTGCCAGCAGCTTAGCCGCAGGGGCGGACTACGAGCAGTACTTC; cdr3_aa: CASSLAAGADYEQYF
j_call: TRBJ1-5; d_call: NA; v_call: TRBV4-1; clone_size: NA; cdr3_nt: TGCGCCAGCAGCCAAGATAGGACAGACCCTAGCAATCAGCCCCAGCATTTT; cdr3_aa: CASSQDRTDPSNQPQHF
j_call: TRBJ2-7; d_call: NA; v_call: TRBV4-1; clone_size: NA; cdr3_nt: TGCGCCAGCAGCCAAGAGGGAAGGAACGAGCAGTACTTC; cdr3_aa: CASSQEGRNEQYF
j_call: TRBJ2-7; d_call: NA; v_call: TRBV20-1; clone_size: NA; cdr3_nt: TGCAGTGCTACGGCGAGCTCCTACGAGCAGTACTTC; cdr3_aa: CSATASSYEQYF
j_call: TRBJ2-7; d_call: TRBD1; v_call: TRBV7-9; clone_size: NA; cdr3_nt: TGTGCCAGCAGCCTAGAGTTCGACCGGGACAGGGCTTACGAGCAGTACTTC; cdr3_aa: CASSLEFDRDRAYEQYF
j_call: TRBJ2-7; d_call: NA; v_call: TRBV6-2/TRBV6-3; clone_size: NA; cdr3_nt: TGTGCCAGCAGTTACTCGATGTCTAAGGGCCTCTACGAGCAGTACTTC; cdr3_aa: CASSYSMSKGLYEQYF
j_call: TRBJ2-7; d_call: NA; v_call: TRBV7-2; clone_size: NA; cdr3_nt: TGTGCCAGCAGCTGTAGACAGGCCTACGAGCAGTACTTC; cdr3_aa: CASSCRQAYEQYF
j_call: TRBJ2-6; d_call: TRBD1; v_call: TRBV3-1; clone_size: NA; cdr3_nt: TGTGCCAGCAGCCAAATACAGGGGACTGGGGCCAACGTCCTGACTTTC; cdr3_aa: CASSQIQGTGANVLTF